The clone carrying this TCR beta chain was seen many times. Its cognate antigen is unknown. The CDR3 length is 10 residues. CDR1 SQVTM and CDR2 ANQGSEA come from the germline V gene. V lost 0 bases to trimming and J lost 15 bases, with 9 bases between them. Specified time point: newly diagnosed GD, antithyroid drugs for less than 3 months. Making the TCR library involved RNA that had been extracted from PBMCs. TCR beta libraries were built with iRepertoire HTBI primers and Arm-PCR of CDR3 regions. In TCRdb, the multiplex PCR reads were re-called with MiXCR into one record per CDR3 protein. Here the sample spans approximately 400,000 distinct CDR3 sequences, just under 15% being singletons. These data come from a study of regulatory T cells in long-lasting Graves disease. Findings of the study overall: Owing to a sample size that was small, accuracy may have been reduced. TCR diversity was lower in persistent Graves' patients than in newly diagnosed ones.

These data were likewise used in another study, on T cells in Graves' hyperthyroidism and ophthalmopathy.

The specimen was peripheral blood mononuclear cells (PBMCs), collected at new diagnosis, from a patient treated with antithyroid drugs. The chain is built from TRBV29-1 and TRBJ2-1; D may be TRBD1 or TRBD2 (5 bases each). This receptor was identified in a woman younger than 45 with Graves disease. This chain's CDR3 is CSVEEGRLFF. The CDR3 DNA sequence: TGCAGCGTTGAAGAGGGACGCCTGTTCTTC.